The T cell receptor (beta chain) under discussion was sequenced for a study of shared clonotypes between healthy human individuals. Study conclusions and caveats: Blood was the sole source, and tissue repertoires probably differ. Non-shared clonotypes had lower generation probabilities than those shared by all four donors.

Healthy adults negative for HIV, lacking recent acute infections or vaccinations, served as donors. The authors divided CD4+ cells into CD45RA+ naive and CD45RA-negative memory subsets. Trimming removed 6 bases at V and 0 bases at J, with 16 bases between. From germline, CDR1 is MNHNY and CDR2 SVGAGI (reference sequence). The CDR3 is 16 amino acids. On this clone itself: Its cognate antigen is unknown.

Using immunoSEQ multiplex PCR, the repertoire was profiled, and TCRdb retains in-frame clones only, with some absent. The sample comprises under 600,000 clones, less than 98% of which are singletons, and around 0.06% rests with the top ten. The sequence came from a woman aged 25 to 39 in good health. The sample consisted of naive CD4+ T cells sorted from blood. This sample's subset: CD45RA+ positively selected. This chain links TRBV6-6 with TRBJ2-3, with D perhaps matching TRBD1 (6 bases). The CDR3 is CASSYRVISSTDTQYF. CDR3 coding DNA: TGTGCCAGCAGCTACAGGGTTATTTCTAGCACAGATACGCAGTATTTT.